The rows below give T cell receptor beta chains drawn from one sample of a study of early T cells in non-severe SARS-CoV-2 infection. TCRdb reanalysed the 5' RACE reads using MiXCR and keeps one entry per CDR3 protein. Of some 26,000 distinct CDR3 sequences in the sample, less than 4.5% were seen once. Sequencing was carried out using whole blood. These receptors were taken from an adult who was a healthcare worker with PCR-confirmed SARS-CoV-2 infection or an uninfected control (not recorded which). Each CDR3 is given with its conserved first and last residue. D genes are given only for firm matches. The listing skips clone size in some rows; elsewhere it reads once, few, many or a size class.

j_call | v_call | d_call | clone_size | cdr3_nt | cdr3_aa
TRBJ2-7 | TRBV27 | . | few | TGTGCCAGCAGTTTGGATTGGTCGTCCCCCTACGAGCAGTACTTC | CASSLDWSSPYEQYF
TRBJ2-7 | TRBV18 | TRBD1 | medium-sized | TGTGCCAGCTCATTAGGACAGGGTGGCGGGTACGAGCAGTACTTC | CASSLGQGGGYEQYF
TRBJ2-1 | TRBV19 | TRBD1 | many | TGTGCCAGTAGACGACAGGGCGGGTACAATGAGCAGTTCTTC | CASRRQGGYNEQFF
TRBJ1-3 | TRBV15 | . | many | TGTGCCACCAGCAGAGGTCAAAGGGGGACCTTCGGGGACACCATATATTTT | CATSRGQRGTFGDTIYF
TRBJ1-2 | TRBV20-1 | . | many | TGCAGTGCAACAACCGGGACGACCAACTATGGCTACACCTTC | CSATTGTTNYGYTF
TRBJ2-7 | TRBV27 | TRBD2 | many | TGTGCCAGCAGTTTTTCGGGACTAGCGGGTTACGAGCAGTACTTC | CASSFSGLAGYEQYF
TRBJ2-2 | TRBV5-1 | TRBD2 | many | TGCGCCAGCAGCCCTAGCGGGAGAGGCACCGGGGAGCTGTTTTTT | CASSPSGRGTGELFF
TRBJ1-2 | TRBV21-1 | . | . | TGTGCCAGCTCACACAGGGAGGCCTGCTACACCTTC | CASSHREACYTF
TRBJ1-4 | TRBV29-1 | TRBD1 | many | TGCAGCGTTGAAGAAGGGAAGGGGACAGGGGGCGCGTTCCGTGAAAAACTGTTTTTT | CSVEEGKGTGGAFREKLFF
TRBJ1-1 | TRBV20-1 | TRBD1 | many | TGCAGTGCTGGGGGACAGGGAGGTTGGAACACTGAAGCTTTCTTT | CSAGGQGGWNTEAFF
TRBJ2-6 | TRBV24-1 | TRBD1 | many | TGTGCCACCAGTCCCGCAGGGGGCTCTGGGGCCAACGTCCTGACTTTC | CATSPAGGSGANVLTF
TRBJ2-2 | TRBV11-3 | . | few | TGTGCCAGCAGTTACCTCCGCCCAGGGAACTTTGTGGAGCTGTTTTTT | CASSYLRPGNFVELFF
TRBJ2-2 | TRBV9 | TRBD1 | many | TGTGCCAGCAGCCCTAGACGACAGGGCACCGGGGAGCTGTTTTTT | CASSPRRQGTGELFF
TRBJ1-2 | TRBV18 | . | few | TGTGCCAGCTCACCAGATGGGGGACCGGCCGGCTACACCTTC | CASSPDGGPAGYTF
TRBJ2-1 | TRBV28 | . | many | TGTGCCAGCAGTCTAAAGGGCGAGCAGTTCTTC | CASSLKGEQFF
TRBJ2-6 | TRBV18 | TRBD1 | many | TGTGCCAGCTCGCGACAGGGGGCTGGGGCCAACGTCCTGACTTTC | CASSRQGAGANVLTF